The T cell receptor beta chain under discussion was sequenced for a study of PD-1 blockade in classical Hodgkin lymphoma. Findings of the study overall: Before treatment, complete responders showed about the same diversity as newly diagnosed patients.

Exposure to brentuximab vedotin varied, and each patient had relapsed following autologous stem cell transplantation. Complete response, partial response or progressive disease made up the best responses. Remarks on this clone: Its antigen remains unknown.

This CDR3 is 13 amino acids long. The V end lost 2 bases, the J end lost 7 bases, and 9 bases lay between the germline ends. Germline V gene data show CDR1 as SGHTA and CDR2 as FQGNSA. Repertoires were generated with immunoSEQ multiplex PCR, while TCRdb's copy carries only in-frame clones and drops some. This sample has about 46,000 clones; around 82% occur once, and the top ten carry around 20%. The origin of this receptor is a human donor with classical Hodgkin lymphoma. The chain employs TRBV7-2 and TRBJ1-5, with a weak D call TRBD1 (6 bases). The material was peripheral blood mononuclear cells (PBMCs), obtained before the second cycle of nivolumab. The CDR3 is CASSLNRVQPQHF. The CDR3 DNA is TGTGCCAGCAGCTTAAACAGGGTGCAGCCCCAGCATTTT.